Shown below are 4 T cell receptor beta chains from a single sample sequenced in a study of OX40 agonist ivuxolimab in advanced cancers. Method: immunoSEQ multiplex PCR; TCRdb's copy keeps in-frame clones and lacks some. Found here are about 79,000 clones, 90% of them singletons; the top ten hold around 0.34%. The specimen was CD4+ or CD8+ T cells sorted from blood, collected in a trial of the OX40 agonist ivuxolimab. These receptor sequences come from an adult with an advanced solid tumor such as melanoma, head and neck, liver or kidney cancer.

The genes are TRBV19 and TRBJ1-4; D unclear. The CDR3 runs to 12 residues. CDR1 is LNHDA, CDR2 SQIVND, per germline (reference sequence). V lost 3 bases and J lost 8, with 7 bases in between. The CDR3 spells CASSILGEKLFF. CDR3 sequence (DNA): TGTGCCAGTAGTATTCTCGGGGAAAAACTGTTTTTT.

The chain employs TRBV14 and TRBJ1-1; D might be TRBD1 (6 bases). The CDR3 is made up of 15 amino acids. V dropped 4 bases and J dropped 4 bases, with 16 bases sitting between them. Germline V gives CDR1 SGHDN, CDR2 FVKESK. The CDR3 region is CASSPWTGAGTEAFF. CDR3 nucleotides: TGTGCCAGCAGCCCCTGGACGGGGGCGGGCACTGAAGCTTTCTTT.

V gene TRBV18 combines with J gene TRBJ2-5; a weak D match, TRBD2 (6 bases). The CDR3 loop spans 14 amino acids. Germline values: CDR1 KGHSH, CDR2 LQKENI. Trimming cost V 4 bases and J 5 bases, with 14 bases left between them. CDR3 amino acids: CASSLQGGTETQYF. In nucleotides, the CDR3 is TGTGCCAGCTCACTTCAGGGAGGAACGGAGACCCAGTACTTC.

With respect to this clone: A junction boundary mismatches the germline segment, possibly from a read error. The chain links TRBV6-1 to TRBJ2-1; TRBD2 matches at 8 bases. Germline lookup yields CDR1 MNHNS and CDR2 SASEGT. There are 13 residues in the CDR3. CDR3 residues: CASGLASDNEQFF. CDR3 nucleotides: TGTGCCAGCGGACTAGCCTCCGACAATGAGCAGTTCTTC.